One sample yielded the 21 T cell receptor beta chains listed below, sequenced in a study of radiation and T cells in renal cell carcinoma. Assay used: immunoSEQ multiplex PCR; TCRdb lists only in-frame clones, some missing. This sample has 150,000 to 160,000 clones, with about nine tenths found just once. Time point denoted: blood 2 weeks post-SBRT. Stated treatment: 15 Gy SBRT to primary tumor, nephrectomy 4 weeks later. Sequenced material: blood, taken from a patient whose treatment included radiotherapy and nephrectomy. These receptors were obtained from a woman in her forties or fifties with renal cell carcinoma.

V and J are TRBV19 and TRBJ1-5; a weak D match, TRBD1 (6 bases). CDR3 size: 16 residues. Per germline, CDR1 LNHDA and CDR2 SQIVND (reference sequence). The V gene lost 1 base and the J gene lost 1 base, with 11 bases spanning the gap. The CDR3 sequence: CASSIARGASNQPQHF. In DNA, the CDR3 is TGTGCCAGTAGTATAGCTAGGGGGGCCAGCAATCAGCCCCAGCATTTT.

The chain is built from TRBV5-1 and TRBJ2-2, with D tentatively TRBD2 (6 bases). V was pared by 5 bases and J by 4 bases, with 9 bases between. Germline values: CDR1 SGHRS, CDR2 YFSETQ. The CDR3 totals 13 residues. Written as DNA, the CDR3 is TGCGCCAGCAGTCAGGGAGGCACCGGGGAGCTGTTTTTT. Protein: CASSQGGTGELFF.

The J gene is TRBJ2-7, the V gene TRBV30, with unresolved D. The CDR3 length is 13 residues. The germline gives CDR1 GTSNPN, CDR2 SVGIG (reference sequence). Trimming left V 4 bases short and J 7 bases short, with 17 bases between. The CDR3 loop reads CAWNFQEPGEQYF. For the CDR3, the DNA is TGTGCCTGGAACTTCCAGGAGCCTGGGGAGCAGTACTTC.

V is TRBV28 and J is TRBJ1-5; 7 bases map to TRBD1. V trimming: 6 bases; J trimming: 1 base; junction bases outside the gene matches: 9. The germline CDR1 and CDR2 sequences are MDHEN and SYDVKM. There are 16 residues in the CDR3. The CDR3 bases are TGTGCCAGCAGCTGGGACAGCCAGTGGAGCAATCAGCCCCAGCATTTT. Protein sequence: CASSWDSQWSNQPQHF.

This chain joins TRBV5-1 and TRBJ2-2; D gene uncertain. Between the trimmed V and J ends, which lost 7 bases and 7 bases, there was a span of 8 bases. Germline V CDR1 and CDR2: SGHRS, YFSETQ. The CDR3 has 11 amino acids. CDR3 residues: CASGLNGELFF. In nucleotides, the CDR3 is TGCGCCAGCGGTTTAAACGGGGAGCTGTTTTTT.

The CDR3 is CASSSTDRSSTYNEQFF. The DNA of the CDR3 is TGTGCCAGTAGTTCTACCGACCGAAGTTCAACCTACAATGAGCAGTTCTTC. The chain is built from TRBV19 and TRBJ2-1; D is unresolved. With 5 bases removed from V and 2 bases from J, the gap between germline ends came to 19 bases. Germline V gene sequence: CDR1 LNHDA, CDR2 SQIVND (reference sequence). This CDR3 region has 17 residues. Filled out from reference TRBV19 and TRBJ2-1, the complete variable domain reads DGGITQSPKYLFRKEGQNVTLSCEQNLNHDAMYWYRQDPGQGLRLIYYSQIVNDFQKGDIAEGYSVSREKKESFPLTVTSAQKNPTAFYLCASSSTDRSSTYNEQFFGPGTRLTVL.

This chain joins TRBV15 and TRBJ1-3, with a tentative D call TRBD1 (5 bases). The CDR3 runs to 14 residues. Germline lookup yields CDR1 LNHNV and CDR2 YYDKDF (reference sequence). V shed 1 base and J shed 1 base, with 5 bases lying between them. In DNA form, the CDR3 reads TGTGCCACCAGCAGAGGACAGTCTGGAAACACCATATATTTT. This codes for CATSRGQSGNTIYF.

The genes are TRBV6-1 and TRBJ2-1, with no clear D. Germline CDR1 and CDR2: MNHNS and SASEGT. The V and J ends lost 1 base and 5 bases respectively, with 3 bases between them. The CDR3 has 12 residues. The CDR3 DNA reads TGTGCCAGCAGTGAAGGGCACAATGAGCAGTTCTTC. Translated, it gives CASSEGHNEQFF.

The chain has TRBV4-2 and TRBJ2-3; D unresolved. Germline V lookup: CDR1 LGHNA, CDR2 YNFKEQ. This CDR3 spans 16 amino acids. Trimming removed 0 bases from V and 0 bases from J, with 10 bases in between. In DNA, the CDR3 is TGTGCCAGCAGCCAAGAATCCCTGCCTAGCACAGATACGCAGTATTTT. It yields the protein CASSQESLPSTDTQYF.

The V and J genes are TRBV7-8 and TRBJ1-5; TRBD1 might be the D (5 bases). Deletions cut 5 bases from V and 1 base from J, with 9 bases between. The germline gives CDR1 SGHVS, CDR2 FQNEAQ. CDR3 length: 14 residues. CDR3 sequence: CASSRTTSNQPQHF. DNA of the CDR3: TGTGCCAGCAGCCGGACAACAAGCAATCAGCCCCAGCATTTT.

This chain connects TRBV11-3 to TRBJ2-1; TRBD1 agrees at 9 bases. The J segment lost 8 bases and the V segment lost 4 bases, leaving 9 bases of the junction unmatched. This CDR3 has 15 amino acids. Germline lookup yields CDR1 SGHNT and CDR2 YENEEA. Here the CDR3 reads CASSYTGTGTDEQFF. The CDR3 coding sequence is TGTGCCAGCAGCTACACCGGGACAGGGACTGATGAGCAGTTCTTC.

The rearrangement joins TRBV5-1 to TRBJ1-4; tentative D call: TRBD1 (5 bases). The CDR3 has 15 residues. V shed 2 bases and J shed 4 bases, with 12 bases lying between them. Germline V gene sequence: CDR1 SGHRS, CDR2 YFSETQ. This CDR3 reads CASSLGGQGNEKLFF. Here the CDR3 DNA reads TGCGCCAGCAGCTTAGGAGGGCAGGGTAATGAAAAACTGTTTTTT.

The chain has TRBV7-9 and TRBJ1-4; possibly TRBD1 for D (6 bases). CDR1 is SEHNR and CDR2 is FQNEAQ in the germline V gene (reference sequence). The CDR3 loop spans 16 amino acids. The V end lost 0 bases, the J end lost 4 bases, and 12 bases lay between the germline ends. The DNA of the CDR3 is TGTGCCAGCAGCTTAGCGGGGGGCTCGATTAATGAAAAACTGTTTTTT. Its translation: CASSLAGGSINEKLFF. The whole variable domain, filled in from reference TRBV7-9 and TRBJ1-4, reads DTGVSQNPRHKITKRGQNVTFRCDPISEHNRLYWYRQTLGQGPEFLTYFQNEAQLEKSRLLSDRFSAERPKGSFSTLEIQRTEQGDSAMYLCASSLAGGSINEKLFFGSGTQLSVL.

This clone has only one observation. The chain combines TRBV7-2 with TRBJ1-2, with unresolved D. This CDR3 contains 18 residues. CDR1 and CDR2 from the germline V gene are SGHTA and FQGNSA. The ends were cut back, 1 base at V and 0 bases at J, with 18 bases in the middle. The DNA of the CDR3 is TGTGCCAGCAGCTTAGTCCCACCTGGCTCTGGAGCTAACTATGGCTACACCTTC. As protein: CASSLVPPGSGANYGYTF. Drawing the rest from reference TRBV7-2 and TRBJ1-2, the complete variable domain is GAGVSQSPSNKVTEKGKDVELRCDPISGHTALYWYRQSLGQGLEFLIYFQGNSAPDKSGLPSDRFSAERTGGSVSTLTIQRTQQEDSAVYLCASSLVPPGSGANYGYTFGSGTRLTVV.

The chain couples TRBV19 to TRBJ2-7; 7 bases are a match to TRBD1. CDR3 size: 15 residues. J was trimmed by 5 bases and V by 3 bases; bases with no gene match: 10. Germline CDR1 reads LNHDA; CDR2 reads SQIVND (reference sequence). DNA for the CDR3: TGTGCCAGTAGTATGGTGGCAGGGGGACGGAACGAGCAGTACTTC. It codes for CASSMVAGGRNEQYF.

This chain links TRBV10-2 with TRBJ2-3, with D hard to call. From germline, CDR1 is WSHSY and CDR2 SAAADI. Trimming cost V 10 bases and J 1 base, with 3 bases left between them. There are 10 residues in the CDR3. CDR3 sequence reads: CATGTDTQYF. CDR3 sequence (DNA): TGCGCCACAGGCACAGATACGCAGTATTTT.

This clone has only one observation. The genes are TRBV7-2 and TRBJ1-3, with D unclear. Germline V lookup: CDR1 SGHTA, CDR2 FQGNSA. The CDR3 totals 13 residues. Trimming took 3 bases from V and 4 from J, leaving 7 bases between them. The CDR3 DNA is TGTGCCAGCAGCTTCGATCTGGGAAACACCATATATTTT. Protein product: CASSFDLGNTIYF. The complete variable domain, with remaining parts taken from reference TRBV7-2 and TRBJ1-3, reads GAGVSQSPSNKVTEKGKDVELRCDPISGHTALYWYRQSLGQGLEFLIYFQGNSAPDKSGLPSDRFSAERTGGSVSTLTIQRTQQEDSAVYLCASSFDLGNTIYFGEGSWLTVV.

The chain has TRBV9 and TRBJ2-7; weak D call: TRBD1 (6 bases). The CDR3 has 16 residues. V was clipped by 0 bases and J by 5 bases, with 18 bases between them. Germline CDR1 SGDLS, CDR2 YYNGEE. CDR3 residues: CASSVDPAGALNEQYF. CDR3 DNA sequence: TGTGCCAGCAGCGTAGACCCGGCAGGGGCGTTGAACGAGCAGTACTTC.

The chain employs TRBV5-5 and TRBJ1-6, with no clear D. Germline lookup yields CDR1 SGHKS and CDR2 YYEKEE (reference sequence). This CDR3 comprises 12 residues. Between the trimmed V and J ends, which lost 4 bases and 8 bases, there was a span of 7 bases. The CDR3 region has the DNA TGTGCCAGCAGCCTCGACTATTCACCCCTCCACTTT. It codes for CASSLDYSPLHF.

J is TRBJ1-6 and V is TRBV5-4; no definite D call. V was cut by 4 bases and J by 9 bases, with 11 bases left in between. Germline V gene data show CDR1 as SGHNT and CDR2 as YYREEE (reference sequence). There are 13 residues in the CDR3. CDR3 region: CASSPDGSSPLHF. The DNA for the CDR3 is TGTGCCAGCAGCCCGGACGGTAGTTCACCCCTCCACTTT.

This clone occurred once. The chain uses TRBV4-3 and TRBJ2-3; 10 nucleotides match TRBD2. V was clipped by 1 base and J by 3 bases; unmatched bases: 4. The germline CDR1 and CDR2 sequences are LGHNA and YSLEER. The length of the CDR3 is 16 residues. CDR3 region: CASSQGTAGGTDTQYF. The DNA for the CDR3 is TGCGCCAGCAGCCAAGGAACAGCGGGGGGGACAGATACGCAGTATTTT.